One sample yielded the 10 T cell receptor beta chains listed below, sequenced in a study of blood T cell repertoires in COVID-19. Sequencing used immunoSEQ multiplex PCR; TCRdb keeps in-frame clones, though not all of them. This table holds over 350,000 clones, about 89% found once. Sequences were obtained from peripheral blood. The receptors originated from a woman between 25 and 40 years old with acute or convalescent COVID-19.

V gene TRBV4-1 combines with J gene TRBJ2-2; TRBD2 matches 9 bases. Germline V lookup: CDR1 MGHRA, CDR2 YSYEKL. The CDR3 loop spans 15 amino acids. V lost 2 bases to trimming and J lost 4 bases; unmatched junction nucleotides: 2. In DNA, the CDR3 is TGCGCCAGCAGCCAACTAGCGGGGACCACCGGGGAGCTGTTTTTT. This translates into CASSQLAGTTGELFF.

This clone was recorded once. The chain is built from TRBV5-4 and TRBJ2-2; TRBD2 agrees at 14 bases. CDR1 and CDR2 from the germline V gene are SGHNT and YYREEE (reference sequence). This CDR3 is built from 17 residues. V gave up 3 bases and J gave up 6 bases; unmatched junction bases: 7. The CDR3 is CASSSGLAGVGSGELFF. The CDR3 DNA follows: TGTGCCAGCAGCTCGGGACTAGCGGGGGTGGGTTCCGGGGAGCTGTTTTTT.

The chain employs TRBV5-4 and TRBJ1-5; the match to TRBD1 covers 9 bases. V lost 3 bases to trimming and J lost 7 bases; unmatched junction nucleotides: 11. From germline, CDR1 is SGHNT and CDR2 YYREEE (reference sequence). The CDR3 totals 16 residues. CDR3 bases: TGTGCCAGCAGCTGGGAGACAGGGGGGGGGAACCAGCCCCAGCATTTT. It encodes CASSWETGGGNQPQHF.

The sample holds one count of this clone. The chain couples TRBV29-1 to TRBJ2-7; 10 bases are a match to TRBD2. The CDR3 spans 14 residues. Germline assignment: CDR1 SQVTM and CDR2 ANQGSEA. V shed 6 bases and J 1 base; nucleotides not matched to a gene: 6. CDR3 nucleotide sequence: TGCAGCGTCCAAGGTAGCGGGGGGTCCTACGAGCAGTACTTC. It is translated as CSVQGSGGSYEQYF.

To note about this clone: Since a far larger clone is one base different, this is likely a read error. The rearrangement joins TRBV6-5 to TRBJ2-3; D may be TRBD2 (6 bases). The CDR3 totals 12 residues. CDR1 MNHEY and CDR2 SVGAGI come from the germline V gene. With 8 bases removed from V and 0 bases from J, the gap between germline ends came to 6 bases. The CDR3 DNA sequence: TGTGCCAGCCGGGGGAGCACAGATACGCAGTATTTT. Its translation is CASRGSTDTQYF.

The chain combines TRBV7-6 with TRBJ2-2, with D possibly TRBD1 on 6 matching bases. V lost 5 bases and J 4 bases, leaving 17 bases between the germline ends. Germline V CDR1 and CDR2: SGHVS, FNYEAQ. The CDR3 is 16 amino acids. The CDR3 DNA is TGTGCCAGCAGCCATTCACAGGGTATTGCCACCGGGGAGCTGTTTTTT. Protein product: CASSHSQGIATGELFF. Full variable domain (outside the CDR3, taken from reference TRBV7-6 and TRBJ2-2): GAGVSQSPRYKVTKRGQDVALRCDPISGHVSLYWYRQALGQGPEFLTYFNYEAQQDKSGLPNDRFSAERPEGSISTLTIQRTEQRDSAMYRCASSHSQGIATGELFFGEGSRLTVL.

The chain recombines TRBV28 with TRBJ1-1; 7 nucleotides line up with TRBD1. The length of the CDR3 is 15 residues. In germline, CDR1 is MDHEN, CDR2 SYDVKM. V shed 8 bases and J 11 bases; nucleotides not matched to a gene: 20. CDR3 sequence (DNA): TGTGCCAGCTCTACCGGGACAGATGCTGCAGTAGTTGCTTTCTTT. Its protein product is CASSTGTDAAVVAFF.

The chain couples TRBV20-1 to TRBJ1-5; the D is unclear. This CDR3 is built from 10 residues. CDR1 and CDR2 from the germline V gene are DFQATT and SNEGSKA (reference sequence). V was trimmed by 7 bases and J by 11 bases, leaving 12 bases between them. CDR3 protein: CSDVREAQHF. CDR3 DNA sequence: TGCAGTGATGTGAGGGAGGCCCAGCATTTT.

This chain uses TRBV6-5 with TRBJ1-6; D possibly corresponds to TRBD1 (6 bases). Germline V gene sequence: CDR1 MNHEY, CDR2 SVGAGI. The CDR3 loop spans 14 amino acids. V was pared by 6 bases and J by 10 bases, with 16 bases between. CDR3 residues: CASSTMTGRSPLHF. The CDR3 DNA is TGTGCCAGCAGCACCATGACAGGAAGATCACCCCTCCACTTT.

This clone was detected once. CDR3 nucleotides: TGTGCCAGCAGCCCCCAAATGGCCCATCAGGGGGCGGTGGGCACAGATACGCAGTATTTT. This codes for CASSPQMAHQGAVGTDTQYF. The chain combines TRBV21-1 with TRBJ2-3; TRBD1 was called by the table and not checked on the DNA. TRBV21-1 is given as a pseudogene. CDR3 length: 20 residues.